The 23 T cell receptor beta chains given below trace back to one sample, sequenced in a study of T cell responses to AZD1222 COVID-19 vaccine. Data came from immunoSEQ multiplex PCR; TCRdb stores just in-frame clones and leaves some out. The data show some 130,000 clones, roughly 87% seen once. Sequencing used peripheral blood, obtained 28 days after the second AZD1222 dose. These receptors were collected from an adult who received the AZD1222 COVID-19 vaccine.

The rearrangement joins TRBV7-2 to TRBJ1-6; D perhaps matches TRBD1 (5 bases). The CDR3 is 17 amino acids. V was cut by 4 bases and J by 1 base, with 14 bases left in between. Germline loops: CDR1 SGHTA, CDR2 FQGNSA. For the CDR3, the DNA is TGTGCCAGCAGCTGGGGGTCGGGGGGTTCCTATAATTCACCCCTCCACTTT. Encoded protein: CASSWGSGGSYNSPLHF.

The rearrangement joins TRBV28 to TRBJ1-3; 7 bases map to TRBD1. J was trimmed by 4 bases and V by 6 bases; bases with no gene match: 3. The CDR3 has 13 residues. CDR1 and CDR2 from the germline V gene are MDHEN and SYDVKM. DNA of the CDR3: TGTGCCAGCAGAAGGGGGCCCGGAAACACCATATATTTT. As protein: CASRRGPGNTIYF.

This chain joins TRBV20-1 and TRBJ2-1; no clear D gene. The germline V and J ends were trimmed by 6 bases and 7 bases, with 10 bases remaining between them. The CDR3 spans 11 residues. Germline V CDR1 and CDR2: DFQATT, SNEGSKA (reference sequence). As DNA, the CDR3 is TGCAGTGCAGACGACATTAATGAGCAGTTCTTC. Protein: CSADDINEQFF.

This clone was counted a single time. The chain combines TRBV12-3 or TRBV12-4 with TRBJ1-1, with TRBD1 as a possible D gene (6 bases). Trimming pared 10 bases from V and 7 bases from J, leaving 16 bases between. This CDR3 is 12 amino acids long. The chain's CDR3 is CAIQWGGGEAFF. CDR3 nucleotide sequence: TGTGCCATCCAGTGGGGGGGCGGTGAAGCTTTCTTT.

The rearrangement joins TRBV5-1 to TRBJ2-1; 7 positions match TRBD1. Looked up from germline, CDR1 is SGHRS and CDR2 is YFSETQ. The CDR3 is made up of 13 amino acids. V was clipped by 6 bases and J by 7 bases; unmatched bases: 7. DNA for the CDR3: TGCGCCAGCACCCAGGGACAGTCTAATGAGCAGTTCTTC. This encodes CASTQGQSNEQFF.

The chain couples TRBV7-9 to TRBJ2-5, with a weak D call TRBD1 (6 bases). V gave up 3 bases and J gave up 5 bases, with 13 bases separating them. Germline V gives CDR1 SEHNR, CDR2 FQNEAQ (reference sequence). The CDR3 loop spans 14 amino acids. CDR3 sequence: CASSFPTGSETQYF. The CDR3, as DNA: TGTGCCAGCAGCTTTCCCACAGGGAGCGAGACCCAGTACTTC.

The count of this clone is one. The chain employs TRBV6-1 and TRBJ1-3, with 8 positions matching TRBD1. CDR1 is MNHNS, CDR2 SASEGT, per germline. The ends lost 3 bases at V and 0 bases at J; junction bases unmatched: 7. CDR3 size: 17 residues. The CDR3 nucleotides are TGTGCCAGCAGTGATAGGGGACAGGCACCCTCTGGAAACACCATATATTTT. Its protein product is CASSDRGQAPSGNTIYF.

The chain employs TRBV29-1 and TRBJ1-1; D is uncertain. CDR3 length equals 11 residues. Germline V gives CDR1 SQVTM, CDR2 ANQGSEA. Trimming stripped 0 bases from V and 6 bases from J, with 5 bases between. In DNA, the CDR3 is TGCAGCGTTGAAGATTGGGCTGAAGCTTTCTTT. It translates to CSVEDWAEAFF.

The genes are TRBV2 and TRBJ1-3, with TRBD1 as a possible D gene (5 bases). Germline V gives CDR1 SNHLY, CDR2 FYNNEI. Trimming stripped 11 bases from V and 0 bases from J, with 8 bases between. The CDR3 sequence is 12 residues long. The CDR3 nucleotides are TGTGCCTCCAGGGTCTCTGGAAACACCATATATTTT. As protein: CASRVSGNTIYF.

In its sample, this clone was seen a few times. The chain couples TRBV6-1 to TRBJ1-5; maybe TRBD1 (5 bases). CDR3 length: 13 residues. Trimming stripped 2 bases from V and 6 bases from J, with 8 bases between. The germline gives CDR1 MNHNS, CDR2 SASEGT. The DNA of the CDR3 is TGTGCCAGCAGTGAACAGGGTGGTCAGCCCCAGCATTTT. Protein sequence: CASSEQGGQPQHF.

The chain employs TRBV5-4 and TRBJ1-2, with D hard to call. The V and J ends lost 4 bases and 5 bases respectively, with 18 bases between them. This CDR3 is built from 15 residues. CDR1 and CDR2 from the germline V gene are SGHNT and YYREEE (reference sequence). CDR3 loop: CASSPDLLRAYGYTF. CDR3 DNA: TGTGCCAGCAGCCCGGATCTACTCCGGGCGTATGGCTACACCTTC.

This clone was counted once. The chain uses TRBV5-1 and TRBJ1-1; a possible D gene is TRBD1 (5 bases). V dropped 4 bases and J dropped 0 bases, with 19 bases sitting between them. CDR3 length: 17 amino acids. The germline CDR1 and CDR2 sequences are SGHRS and YFSETQ. The chain's CDR3 is CASSQRAARQLNTEAFF. The CDR3 DNA reads TGCGCCAGCAGCCAACGGGCGGCTCGACAGCTGAACACTGAAGCTTTCTTT.

This clone was recorded once. The gene calls are TRBV3-1 (or the pseudogene TRBV3-2) and TRBJ1-2; D is undetermined. Germline V CDR1 and CDR2: LGHDT, YNNKEL (reference sequence). The CDR3 runs 12 residues. This CDR3 reads CVWWQANYGYTF. The CDR3 DNA reads TGTGTATGGTGGCAGGCTAACTATGGCTACACCTTC.

The chain couples TRBV3-1 (or the pseudogene TRBV3-2) to TRBJ1-2; no clear D. CDR3 length: 14 residues. Trimming shortened V by 4 bases and J by 4 bases, and 13 bases separated the two germline ends. Per the germline V gene, CDR1 is LGHDT and CDR2 is YNNKEL (reference sequence). As DNA, the CDR3 is TGTGCCAGCAGCCGACAAACGGGAGGCTATGGCTACACCTTC. This translates into CASSRQTGGYGYTF.

V is TRBV27 and J is TRBJ1-4; D may be TRBD1 (5 bases). V was shortened by 5 bases and J by 8 bases, with 18 bases between the two germline ends. There are 15 residues in the CDR3. CDR1 and CDR2 (germline): MNHEY, SMNVEV (reference sequence). CDR3 sequence reads: CASSLSRDVREKLFF. The DNA for the CDR3 is TGTGCCAGCAGTCTTAGCAGGGATGTAAGGGAAAAACTGTTTTTT.

The table lists this clone with a count of one. The chain has TRBV5-1 and TRBJ2-4; 7 nucleotides agree with TRBD1. The germline V gene encodes CDR1 SGHRS and CDR2 YFSETQ. The J segment lost 6 bases and the V segment lost 0 bases, leaving 3 bases of the junction unmatched. The CDR3 totals 14 residues. Written as DNA, the CDR3 is TGCGCCAGCAGCTTGGGACAGGGCGGAAACATTCAGTACTTC. Residues: CASSLGQGGNIQYF.

The rearrangement uses TRBV19 and TRBJ1-1; D is uncertain. The CDR3 contains 16 residues. Germline lookup yields CDR1 LNHDA and CDR2 SQIVND (reference sequence). Trimming shortened V by 8 bases and J by 0 bases, and 19 bases separated the two germline ends. CDR3 loop: CASRLRELNLNTEAFF. CDR3 nucleotides: TGTGCCAGTCGACTTAGGGAGTTGAACTTGAACACTGAAGCTTTCTTT. The full variable domain, with the rest looked up from reference TRBV19 and TRBJ1-1, is DGGITQSPKYLFRKEGQNVTLSCEQNLNHDAMYWYRQDPGQGLRLIYYSQIVNDFQKGDIAEGYSVSREKKESFPLTVTSAQKNPTAFYLCASRLRELNLNTEAFFGQGTRLTVV.

In this sample, this clone turned up a few times. The chain couples TRBV7-9 to TRBJ1-1, with 7 nucleotides matching TRBD1. CDR1 and CDR2 from the germline V gene are SEHNR and FQNEAQ (reference sequence). The CDR3 is 17 amino acids. The trim removed 5 bases at V and 0 bases at J, leaving 12 bases unmatched. The CDR3 loop reads CASSRRGGAFLNTEAFF. The CDR3 region has the DNA TGTGCCAGCAGCCGACGAGGGGGCGCGTTTTTGAACACTGAAGCTTTCTTT.

The chain carries TRBV18 and TRBJ2-1; a possible D gene is TRBD1 (6 bases). Germline assignment: CDR1 KGHSH and CDR2 LQKENI. V lost 3 bases and J 6 bases, leaving 12 bases between the germline ends. This CDR3 has 14 residues. The CDR3 DNA reads TGTGCCAGCTCACCCGGACGAGGGGGCAATGAGCAGTTCTTC. It translates to CASSPGRGGNEQFF.

This chain uses TRBV30 with TRBJ1-6, with 8 bases matching TRBD1. Germline loops: CDR1 GTSNPN, CDR2 SVGIG (reference sequence). V lost 3 bases to trimming and J lost 10 bases; unmatched junction nucleotides: 11. The CDR3 sequence is 15 residues long. CDR3 protein: CAWSKGQGHTSPLHF. The CDR3 DNA is TGTGCCTGGAGCAAAGGACAGGGTCACACCTCACCCCTCCACTTT.

The V call is TRBV30, the J call TRBJ2-3; 8 nucleotides line up with TRBD2. Looked up from germline, CDR1 is GTSNPN and CDR2 is SVGIG (reference sequence). V was pared by 0 bases and J by 2 bases, with 10 bases of the junction left unmatched. The CDR3 covers 17 residues. CDR3 sequence: CAWSVRGAPQPTDTQYF. The CDR3 region has the DNA TGTGCCTGGAGTGTGCGGGGGGCCCCTCAACCCACAGATACGCAGTATTTT.

The rearrangement links TRBV7-2 to TRBJ2-1; a possible D gene is TRBD1 (5 bases). The germline CDR1 and CDR2 sequences are SGHTA and FQGNSA. V lost 5 bases and J lost 0, with 14 bases in between. The CDR3 sequence is 16 residues long. The CDR3 nucleotides are TGTGCCAGCAGCGCGACTCGGACAAGCTCCTACAATGAGCAGTTCTTC. This sequence encodes CASSATRTSSYNEQFF.

This rearrangement joins TRBV18 to TRBJ2-2, with TRBD2 matching 9 bases. V trimming: 1 base; J trimming: 2 bases; junction bases outside the gene matches: 5. The CDR3 totals 17 residues. CDR1 and CDR2 (germline): KGHSH, LQKENI. As DNA, the CDR3 is TGTGCCAGCTCACCACTTGAGCGGGGGGCTAACACCGGGGAGCTGTTTTTT. Its protein product is CASSPLERGANTGELFF.